This is a list of T cell receptor beta chains from one sample in a study of blood T cell repertoires in COVID-19. Produced via immunoSEQ multiplex PCR; TCRdb's table is partial and in-frame only. Of more than 300,000 clones listed, 65% to 90% are singletons. Sequenced sample: PBMCs or T cells enriched from blood (not recorded which). The source of these receptors is a man aged 30-40 years who had recovered from COVID-19. Both conserved end residues are part of each CDR3. A D gene is named only where the DNA matches it firmly. Size is stated for part of the rows, as once, few or many counts, or as a class when the clone is expanded.

.	TRBV19	TRBJ1-4	.	CASSIEGWEGSEKLFF	TGTGCCAGTAGTATAGAGGGTTGGGAGGGTAGTGAAAAACTGTTTTTT
.	TRBV7-9	TRBJ2-5	.	CASSAQGFRETQYF	TGTGCCAGCAGCGCCCAGGGATTTCGGGAGACCCAGTACTTC
.	TRBV6-5	TRBJ2-5	.	CAADFPQETQYF	TGTGCCGCCGACTTTCCCCAAGAGACCCAGTACTTC
.	TRBV6-5	TRBJ2-2	.	CASRPRGWELFF	TGTGCCAGCCGACCTCGGGGGTGGGAGCTGTTTTTT
.	TRBV5-6	TRBJ1-2	.	CASSLAGAHDKGYGYTF	TGTGCCAGCAGCTTGGCTGGGGCGCATGATAAGGGGTATGGCTACACCTTC
.	TRBV19	TRBJ1-2	.	CASSSTVNYGYTF	TGTGCCAGTAGTTCGACAGTGAACTATGGCTACACCTTC
.	TRBV3-1/TRBV3-2	TRBJ2-1	TRBD1	CASSQGGTGARNEQFF	TGTGCCAGCAGCCAAGGAGGGACAGGGGCTCGGAATGAGCAGTTCTTC
.	TRBV12-3/TRBV12-4	TRBJ1-2	.	CASSPETAEGYTF	TGTGCCAGCAGTCCCGAGACGGCGGAGGGCTACACCTTC
.	TRBV19	TRBJ1-2	.	CASSIAGQLYGYTF	TGTGCCAGTAGTATAGCAGGACAGCTCTATGGCTACACCTTC
.	TRBV28	TRBJ2-1	TRBD1	CASSLESGGRNEQFF	TGTGCCAGCAGTTTAGAATCAGGGGGCCGGAATGAGCAGTTCTTC
.	TRBV28	TRBJ1-2	TRBD1	CASSSPGGPYGYTF	TGTGCCAGCAGCTCCCCAGGGGGGCCCTATGGCTACACCTTC
.	TRBV6-5	TRBJ1-1	.	CASTLDPRMNTEAFF	TGTGCCAGCACCTTAGACCCTAGAATGAACACTGAAGCTTTCTTT
.	TRBV5-1	TRBJ1-2	.	CASSLPDYGYTF	TGCGCCAGCAGCTTACCGGACTATGGCTACACCTTC
few	TRBV7-9	TRBJ1-2	TRBD1	CASSGQGFYGYTF	TGTGCCAGCAGTGGACAGGGGTTCTATGGCTACACCTTC
.	TRBV30	TRBJ1-6	TRBD1	CAWSQGEDSPLHF	TGTGCCTGGAGTCAGGGGGAGGATTCACCCCTCCACTTT
.	TRBV6-4	TRBJ1-1	.	CASSDSKGDSAFF	TGTGCCAGCAGTGACTCGAAAGGGGACTCGGCTTTCTTT
.	TRBV4-1	TRBJ2-5	.	CASSPLGGTLMETQYF	TGCGCCAGCAGCCCCCTGGGCGGGACGTTGATGGAGACCCAGTACTTC